This T cell receptor (beta chain) stems from a study of cytomegalovirus exposure and HLA in healthy donors. This clone has a single count. Antigen unknown. Primers for the PCR totalled 60 Vbeta and 13 Jbeta. Clones were sequenced by immunoSEQ multiplex PCR, and TCRdb holds only the in-frame ones, with some missing. The table lists about 200,000 clones, around 76% of them singletons. Study-level results: Later analysis suggested links between common viral pathogens and several top significant clusters. Earlier findings revealed that most TCR beta V segments proved productive either about 87% or about 30% of the time.

This CDR3 is built from 12 residues. The sequencing sample was made of PBMCs. The receptor was derived from a man aged 25 to 40 in good health and CMV-seronegative. This chain connects TRBV21-1 to TRBJ2-7; no DNA check was done on the table's D call, TRBD1. TRBV21-1 is assigned pseudogene status. CDR3: CARFPGVHEQYF. The CDR3 DNA sequence: TGTGCCAGGTTTCCAGGGGTCCACGAGCAGTACTTC.